The present T cell receptor beta chain was sequenced within a study of shared clonotypes between healthy human individuals. General study points: Approximately 4.5% was the fraction of naive CD4 clonotypes found shared across four donors.

Terminally differentiated effector memory CD45RA+ cells were excluded from the naive CD8 cells, which were CD45RO-negative and positively selected for CCR7. Donors were healthy HIV-negative adults without recently reported acute infections or vaccinations. The V end lost 0 bases, the J end lost 1 base, and 9 bases lay between the germline ends. The CDR3 loop spans 15 amino acids. Germline CDR1 reads SNHLY; CDR2 reads FYNNEI. This clone has a handful of counts. The antigen is unknown. Repertoires were generated with immunoSEQ multiplex PCR, while TCRdb's copy carries only in-frame clones and drops some. In the table there are about 590,000 clones, nearly 97% of which are singletons.

The TCR sequence derives from a woman aged 25 to 39 in good health. The chain employs TRBV2 and TRBJ2-5, with D possibly being TRBD1 or TRBD2 (6 bases each). Sequenced input: naive CD8+ T cells sorted from blood. The CDR3: CASSEAQGLQETQYF. CDR3 DNA sequence: TGTGCCAGCAGTGAAGCACAGGGACTCCAAGAGACCCAGTACTTC.